This T cell receptor (beta chain) was recorded in a study of radiation and T cells in renal cell carcinoma. About the study: Nephrectomy followed 15 Gy stereotactic body radiation by 4 weeks. Study results and limitations: In blood, top tumor clones expanded by 2 weeks, shrinking by 4. No pretreatment tumor biopsies were available for baseline clonotypes.

Trimming stripped 3 bases from V and 8 bases from J, with 10 bases between. CDR1 and CDR2 (germline): SGDLS, YYNGEE. This CDR3 is built from 12 residues. Measured with immunoSEQ multiplex PCR; TCRdb has only the in-frame clones, and not every one. The sample yields around 80,000 clones, roughly 80% seen once. Stated time point: blood 2 weeks post-SBRT. Treatment here: 15 Gy SBRT to primary tumor, nephrectomy 4 weeks later. Comment on this clone: Its antigen is currently unknown.

The source material was blood, sampled from a patient whose treatment included radiotherapy and nephrectomy. The V call is TRBV9, the J call TRBJ2-3, with a possible D match to TRBD1 (6 bases). The source of this sequence is a man aged 60 to 69 with renal cell carcinoma. The CDR3 DNA reads TGTGCCAGCAGCGACCGCAGGGGTACGCAGTATTTT. As protein: CASSDRRGTQYF.